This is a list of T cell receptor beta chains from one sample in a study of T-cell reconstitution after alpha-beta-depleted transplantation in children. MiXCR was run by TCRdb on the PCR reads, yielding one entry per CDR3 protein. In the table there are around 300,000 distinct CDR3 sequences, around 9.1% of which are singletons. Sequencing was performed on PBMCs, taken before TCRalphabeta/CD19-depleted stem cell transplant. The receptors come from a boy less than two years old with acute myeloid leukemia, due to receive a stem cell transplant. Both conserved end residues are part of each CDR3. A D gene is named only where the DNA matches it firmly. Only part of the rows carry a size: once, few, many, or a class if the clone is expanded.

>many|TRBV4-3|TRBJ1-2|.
CASSQDRANYGYTF
TGCGCCAGCAGCCAAGACAGGGCCAACTATGGCTACACCTTC
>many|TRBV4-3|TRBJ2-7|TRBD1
CASSQVRGQDEQYF
TGCGCCAGCAGCCAAGTTAGGGGGCAGGACGAGCAGTACTTC
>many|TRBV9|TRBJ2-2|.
CASSLKGESNTGELFF
TGTGCCAGCAGCCTCAAAGGGGAATCGAACACCGGGGAGCTGTTTTTT
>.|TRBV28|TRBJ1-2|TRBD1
CATDGTGTRNYGYTF
TGTGCCACCGATGGGACAGGGACTCGTAACTATGGCTACACCTTC
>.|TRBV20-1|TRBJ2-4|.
CSARGGARDIQYF
TGCAGTGCTAGAGGGGGGGCGAGGGACATTCAGTACTTC
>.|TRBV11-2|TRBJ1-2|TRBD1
CASSRWQGQGAEGYTF
TGTGCCAGCAGCCGTTGGCAGGGACAGGGGGCGGAGGGCTACACCTTC
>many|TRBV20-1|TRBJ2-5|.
CSARDLFGGQETQYF
TGCAGTGCTAGAGATCTTTTCGGAGGGCAGGAGACCCAGTACTTC
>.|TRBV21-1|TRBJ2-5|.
CASISKHGKETQYF
TGTGCCAGCATTTCCAAACATGGGAAAGAGACCCAGTACTTC
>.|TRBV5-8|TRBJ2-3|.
CASPDTQYF
TGTGCAAGCCCCGATACGCAGTATTTT
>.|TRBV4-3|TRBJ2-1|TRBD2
CASSHPLAGGPTGNEQFF
TGCGCCAGCAGCCACCCTCTAGCGGGAGGGCCTACGGGGAATGAGCAGTTCTTC
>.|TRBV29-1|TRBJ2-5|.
CSVETARETQYF
TGCAGCGTTGAAACGGCACGAGAGACCCAGTACTTC
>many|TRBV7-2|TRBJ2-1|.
CASSLRWEAFNEQFF
TGTGCCAGCAGCTTAAGGTGGGAGGCCTTCAATGAGCAGTTCTTC
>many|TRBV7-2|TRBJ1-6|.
CASSYWDGRGSPLHF
TGTGCCAGCAGCTATTGGGACGGTCGGGGGTCACCCCTCCACTTT
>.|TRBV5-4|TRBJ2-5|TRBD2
CASSRLLAGEETQYF
TGTGCCAGCAGCCGTTTACTAGCGGGGGAAGAGACCCAGTACTTC
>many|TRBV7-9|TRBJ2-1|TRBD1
CASSLVGTGGNREQFF
TGTGCCAGCAGCCTAGTCGGGACAGGGGGCAACCGGGAGCAGTTCTTC
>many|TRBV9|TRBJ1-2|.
CASSVAGSNYGYTF
TGTGCCAGCAGCGTAGCAGGGTCTAACTATGGCTACACCTTC
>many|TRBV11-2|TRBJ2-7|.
CASSLQFRSYEQYF
TGTGCCAGCAGCTTACAATTTCGGTCCTACGAGCAGTACTTC
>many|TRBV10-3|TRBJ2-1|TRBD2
CAIGTSSYNEQFF
TGTGCCATCGGGACTAGCTCGTACAATGAGCAGTTCTTC
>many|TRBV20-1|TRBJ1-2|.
CSAPQGFYGYTF
TGCAGTGCTCCTCAGGGATTCTATGGCTACACCTTC
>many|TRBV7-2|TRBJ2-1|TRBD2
CASSLASLAGGPRNEQFF
TGTGCCAGCAGCTTAGCCTCACTAGCGGGGGGGCCAAGGAATGAGCAGTTCTTC
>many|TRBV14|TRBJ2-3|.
CASSQELASSTDTQYF
TGTGCCAGCAGCCAAGAACTGGCCTCTAGCACAGATACGCAGTATTTT
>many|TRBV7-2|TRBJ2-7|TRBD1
CASSPWTGRYEQYF
TGTGCCAGCAGCCCATGGACAGGTCGCTACGAGCAGTACTTC
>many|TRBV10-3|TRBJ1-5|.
CAISEVMGEKNQHF
TGTGCCATCAGTGAGGTCATGGGGGAGAAAAACCAGCATTTT
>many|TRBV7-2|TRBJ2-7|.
CASSSPYARGPYEQYF
TGTGCCAGCAGCTCCCCTTATGCGCGGGGTCCCTACGAGCAGTACTTC
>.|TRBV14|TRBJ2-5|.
CASSQVYQETQYF
TGTGCCAGCAGCCAAGTATACCAAGAGACCCAGTACTTC
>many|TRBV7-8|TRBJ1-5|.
CASSLEGVANQPQHF
TGTGCCAGCAGCTTAGAAGGGGTGGCCAATCAGCCCCAGCATTTT
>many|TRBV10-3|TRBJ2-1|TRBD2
CAISETSGAPNNEQFF
TGTGCCATCAGTGAGACTAGCGGGGCCCCCAACAATGAGCAGTTCTTC
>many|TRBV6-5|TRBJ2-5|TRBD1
CASSSWDREETQYF
TGTGCCAGCAGTTCCTGGGACAGGGAAGAGACCCAGTACTTC
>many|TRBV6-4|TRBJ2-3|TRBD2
CASSSGRASDTQYF
TGTGCCAGCAGTAGCGGGAGGGCCTCAGATACGCAGTATTTT
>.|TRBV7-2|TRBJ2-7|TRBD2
CASSLTAGATYEQYF
TGTGCCAGCAGCTTGACAGCGGGGGCGACGTACGAGCAGTACTTC
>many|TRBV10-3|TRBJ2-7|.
CAISEGGSFYEQYF
TGTGCCATCAGTGAGGGTGGCAGCTTCTACGAGCAGTACTTC
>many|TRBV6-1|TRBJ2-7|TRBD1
CASSGGQGPQWEQYF
TGTGCCAGCAGTGGGGGACAGGGGCCCCAGTGGGAGCAGTACTTC
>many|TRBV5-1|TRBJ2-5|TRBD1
CASSSTGGETQYF
TGCGCCAGCAGCTCGACAGGGGGGGAGACCCAGTACTTC
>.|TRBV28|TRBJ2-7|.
CASSLRAIHEQYF
TGTGCCAGCAGTTTACGAGCGATCCACGAGCAGTACTTC
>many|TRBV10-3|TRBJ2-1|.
CAISESGHYNEQFF
TGTGCCATCAGTGAGTCGGGACACTACAATGAGCAGTTCTTC
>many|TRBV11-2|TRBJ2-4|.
CASSLYGSKVAKNIQYF
TGTGCCAGCAGCTTATATGGATCTAAGGTAGCCAAAAACATTCAGTACTTC
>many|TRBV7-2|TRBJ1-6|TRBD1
CASSLVGNTGVSPLHF
TGTGCCAGCAGCTTAGTGGGGAATACAGGGGTTTCACCCCTCCACTTT
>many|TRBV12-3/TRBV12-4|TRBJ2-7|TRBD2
CASRPTSGGVRQYF
TGTGCCAGCAGGCCGACTAGCGGGGGCGTCCGGCAGTACTTC
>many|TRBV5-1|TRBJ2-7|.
CASSVGDLYEQYF
TGCGCCAGCAGCGTCGGTGACCTCTACGAGCAGTACTTC
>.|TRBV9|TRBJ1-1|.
CASSVSVDTEAFF
TGTGCCAGCAGCGTGTCCGTGGACACTGAAGCTTTCTTT
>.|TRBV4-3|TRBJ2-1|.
CASSQSGDNEQFF
TGCGCCAGCAGCCAATCCGGGGACAACGAGCAGTTCTTC
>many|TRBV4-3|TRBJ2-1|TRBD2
CASSQDLAGVREQFF
TGCGCCAGCAGCCAAGATCTAGCGGGAGTTCGGGAGCAGTTCTTC
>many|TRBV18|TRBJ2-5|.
CASSPNTQETQYF
TGTGCCAGCTCACCTAACACACAAGAGACCCAGTACTTC
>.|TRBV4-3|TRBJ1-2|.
CASSQEISLVSNYGYTF
TGCGCCAGCAGCCAAGAAATCTCCCTAGTCAGTAACTATGGCTACACCTTC
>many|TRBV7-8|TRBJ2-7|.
CASRLDPYEQYF
TGTGCCAGCAGACTAGACCCCTACGAGCAGTACTTC
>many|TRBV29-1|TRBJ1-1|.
CSVDAAMNTEAFF
TGCAGCGTTGATGCAGCCATGAACACTGAAGCTTTCTTT
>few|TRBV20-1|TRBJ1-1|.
CSASSDRVWPNGEAFF
TGCAGTGCTAGTTCCGACCGGGTCTGGCCGAACGGTGAAGCTTTCTTT
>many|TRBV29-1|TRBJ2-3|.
CSVDWPPGAEEDTQYF
TGCAGCGTTGATTGGCCGCCGGGGGCCGAGGAAGATACGCAGTATTTT
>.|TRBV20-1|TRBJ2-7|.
CSARHHGDTWYEQYF
TGCAGTGCTAGACACCACGGGGACACCTGGTACGAGCAGTACTTC
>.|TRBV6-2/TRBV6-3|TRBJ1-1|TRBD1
CASSYRQGDTEAFF
TGTGCCAGCAGTTACCGACAGGGCGACACTGAAGCTTTCTTT
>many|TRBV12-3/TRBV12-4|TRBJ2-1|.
CASSFRRDEQFF
TGTGCCAGCAGTTTCCGGAGGGATGAGCAGTTCTTC
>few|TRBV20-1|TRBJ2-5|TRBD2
CSVTTGTSGGYGTQYF
TGCAGTGTAACAACCGGGACATCGGGGGGGTACGGGACCCAGTACTTC
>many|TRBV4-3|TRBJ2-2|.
CASSQNQGTGELFF
TGCGCCAGCAGCCAAAACCAGGGGACCGGGGAGCTGTTTTTT
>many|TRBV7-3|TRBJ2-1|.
CASSLWSRSDEQFF
TGTGCCAGCAGCTTATGGTCCAGGAGTGATGAGCAGTTCTTC
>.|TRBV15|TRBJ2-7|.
CATSRAIRAPYEQYF
TGTGCCACCAGCAGGGCGATCAGGGCCCCCTACGAGCAGTACTTC
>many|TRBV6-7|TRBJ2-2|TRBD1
CASRNRGTGELFF
TGTGCCAGCAGAAACAGGGGGACCGGGGAGCTGTTTTTT
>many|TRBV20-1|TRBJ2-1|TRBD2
CSASISGGAAYNEQFF
TGCAGTGCTAGTATTAGCGGGGGGGCTGCCTACAATGAGCAGTTCTTC
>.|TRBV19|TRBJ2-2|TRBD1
CASSIRDRVTPGELFF
TGTGCCAGTAGTATCCGGGACAGGGTAACACCGGGGGAGCTGTTTTTT
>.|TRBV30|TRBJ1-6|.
CAWTANSPLHF
TGTGCCTGGACAGCCAATTCACCCCTCCACTTT
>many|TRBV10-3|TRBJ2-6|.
CAISGRGVSSGANVLTF
TGTGCCATCAGTGGAAGGGGGGTATCCTCTGGGGCCAACGTCCTGACTTTC